These 10 T cell receptor beta chains were all obtained from the same sample, sequenced in a study of OX40 agonist ivuxolimab in advanced cancers. The table came from immunoSEQ multiplex PCR; TCRdb's copy has only in-frame clones and leaves some out. The sample holds some 63,000 clones, about 87% seen once. Sequencing was performed on CD4+ or CD8+ T cells sorted from blood, taken in a trial of the OX40 agonist ivuxolimab. The receptor set was obtained from an adult with an advanced solid tumor such as melanoma, head and neck, liver or kidney cancer.

The rearrangement uses TRBV15 and TRBJ2-7; 8 bases are shared with TRBD2. Losses at the gene ends were 1 base for V and 3 bases for J; bases not matched to a gene: 5. The CDR3 runs to 15 residues. The V gene's germline CDR1 is LNHNV and CDR2 YYDKDF (reference sequence). The CDR3: CATSRVGLAGYEQYF. In nucleotides, the CDR3 is TGTGCCACCAGCAGAGTCGGGCTAGCGGGCTACGAGCAGTACTTC.

The V gene is TRBV11-2, the J gene TRBJ1-1, with TRBD1 as a possible D gene (5 bases). CDR1 SGHAT and CDR2 FQNNGV come from the germline V gene. The CDR3 consists of 13 residues. The ends were cut back, 5 bases at V and 10 bases at J, with 17 bases in the middle. The CDR3 DNA reads TGTGCCAGCAGCCCGGACCGTGGGGCAAGAGCTTTCTTT. This gives the protein CASSPDRGARAFF.

This sequence joins TRBV4-2 and TRBJ2-2; D is ambiguous. This CDR3 has 12 amino acids. Germline CDR1 is LGHNA and CDR2 is YNFKEQ. V was clipped by 1 base and J by 6 bases, with 3 bases between them. CDR3: CASSQVSGELFF. The CDR3 DNA is TGTGCCAGCAGCCAAGTATCCGGGGAGCTGTTTTTT.

V is TRBV7-6 and J is TRBJ1-3, with no clear D. Trimming took 3 bases from V and 9 from J, leaving 12 bases between them. The CDR3 covers 13 residues. The V gene's germline CDR1 is SGHVS and CDR2 FNYEAQ. The CDR3 coding sequence is TGTGCCAGCAGCTTCTCCCCCGGCGGCACCATATATTTT. Translation: CASSFSPGGTIYF.

The chain has TRBV25-1 and TRBJ2-7; 9 bases align to TRBD1. Germline assignment: CDR1 MGHDK and CDR2 SYGVNS. The CDR3 is made up of 15 amino acids. The junction had 13 bases not matched to a gene; V was cut back by 6 bases and J by 7 bases. CDR3 nucleotides: TGTGCCAGCAGAGGGACAGGGTCTATTTCCAAGGAGCAGTACTTC. It specifies CASRGTGSISKEQYF.

The V call is TRBV7-9, the J call TRBJ2-7; D may be TRBD1 or TRBD2 (5 bases each). Germline assignment: CDR1 SEHNR and CDR2 FQNEAQ (reference sequence). This CDR3 has 15 amino acids. V gave up 7 bases and J gave up 0 bases, with 16 bases separating them. CDR3 bases: TGTGCCAGCATCCCGGACGGGACGGTCTCCTACGAGCAGTACTTC. This translates into CASIPDGTVSYEQYF.

This chain links TRBV30 with TRBJ2-7, with 11 bases that match TRBD2. J lost 3 bases, V lost 1 base, and 2 bases had no gene match. The CDR3 runs 14 residues. CDR1 is GTSNPN, CDR2 SVGIG, per germline (reference sequence). This CDR3 is CAWSGLAGGYEQYF. The CDR3 DNA reads as TGTGCCTGGAGTGGGCTAGCGGGAGGCTACGAGCAGTACTTC.

Only one count was recorded for this clone. CDR3 sequence (DNA): TGTGCCAGCAGTCTACAGGGGGCGAGTGAAGCTTTCTTT. Its translation is CASSLQGASEAFF. The V and J genes are TRBV6-5 and TRBJ1-1; 9 nucleotides line up with TRBD1. This CDR3 region has 13 residues. Germline loops: CDR1 MNHEY, CDR2 SVGAGI. V lost 5 bases and J lost 7; bases outside the gene matches: 5.

The chain has TRBV7-2 and TRBJ2-7, with 8 bases identical to TRBD1. V lost 4 bases to trimming and J lost 2 bases; unmatched junction nucleotides: 4. The germline V gene encodes CDR1 SGHTA and CDR2 FQGNSA. This CDR3 has 14 amino acids. The chain's CDR3 is CASSSTGVPYEQYF. The CDR3, as DNA: TGTGCCAGCAGCTCGACAGGGGTCCCCTACGAGCAGTACTTC.

This clone has only one observation. This chain joins TRBV28 and TRBJ2-5; D not resolved. V lost 6 bases and J lost 8, with 7 bases in between. The CDR3 extends over 10 amino acids. Germline V gene data show CDR1 as MDHEN and CDR2 as SYDVKM. In DNA form, the CDR3 reads TGTGCCAGCAGCCGGTATACCCAGTACTTC. It is translated as CASSRYTQYF.